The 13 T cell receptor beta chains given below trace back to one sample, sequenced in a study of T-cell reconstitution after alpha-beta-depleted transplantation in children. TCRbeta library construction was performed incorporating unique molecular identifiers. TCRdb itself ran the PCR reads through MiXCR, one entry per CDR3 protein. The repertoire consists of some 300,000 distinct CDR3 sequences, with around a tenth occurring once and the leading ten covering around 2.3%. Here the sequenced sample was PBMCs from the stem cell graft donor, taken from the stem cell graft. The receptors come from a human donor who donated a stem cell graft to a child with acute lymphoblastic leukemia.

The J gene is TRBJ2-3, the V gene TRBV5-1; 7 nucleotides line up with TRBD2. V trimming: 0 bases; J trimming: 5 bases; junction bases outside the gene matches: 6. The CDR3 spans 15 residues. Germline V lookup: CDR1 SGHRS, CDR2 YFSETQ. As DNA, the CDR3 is TGCGCCAGCAGCTTGGAGGCGGGAGACGTAGATACGCAGTATTTT. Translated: CASSLEAGDVDTQYF.

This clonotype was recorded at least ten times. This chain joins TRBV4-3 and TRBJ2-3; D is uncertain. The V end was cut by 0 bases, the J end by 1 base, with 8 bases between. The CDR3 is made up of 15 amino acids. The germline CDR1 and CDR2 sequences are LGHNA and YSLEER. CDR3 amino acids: CASSQDPVGTDTQYF. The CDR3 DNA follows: TGCGCCAGCAGCCAAGATCCGGTAGGCACAGATACGCAGTATTTT.

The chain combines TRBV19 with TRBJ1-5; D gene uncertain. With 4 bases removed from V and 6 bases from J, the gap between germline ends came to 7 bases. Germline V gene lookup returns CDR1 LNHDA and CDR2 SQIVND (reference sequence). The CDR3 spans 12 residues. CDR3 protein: CASSNPSQPQHF. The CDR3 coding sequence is TGTGCCAGTAGTAACCCAAGTCAGCCCCAGCATTTT.

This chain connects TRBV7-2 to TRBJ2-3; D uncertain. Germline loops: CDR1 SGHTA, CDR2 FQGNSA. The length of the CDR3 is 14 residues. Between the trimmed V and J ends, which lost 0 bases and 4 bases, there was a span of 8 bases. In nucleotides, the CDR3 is TGTGCCAGCAGCTTAGCCCCTATTCCAGATACGCAGTATTTT. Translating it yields CASSLAPIPDTQYF.

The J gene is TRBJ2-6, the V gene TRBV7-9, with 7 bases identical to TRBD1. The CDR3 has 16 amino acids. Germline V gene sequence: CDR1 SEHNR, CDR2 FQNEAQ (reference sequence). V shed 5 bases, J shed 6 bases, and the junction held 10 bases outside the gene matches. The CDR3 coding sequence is TGTGCCAGCAGCGTGAGCACAGGGGTTGAGGCCAACGTCCTGACTTTC. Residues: CASSVSTGVEANVLTF.

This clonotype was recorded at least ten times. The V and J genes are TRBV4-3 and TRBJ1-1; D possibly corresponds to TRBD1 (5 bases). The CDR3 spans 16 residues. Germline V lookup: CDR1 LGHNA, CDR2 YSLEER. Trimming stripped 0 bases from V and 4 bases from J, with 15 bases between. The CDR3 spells CASSQERQIGGTEAFF. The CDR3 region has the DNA TGCGCCAGCAGCCAAGAAAGACAGATTGGGGGCACTGAAGCTTTCTTT.

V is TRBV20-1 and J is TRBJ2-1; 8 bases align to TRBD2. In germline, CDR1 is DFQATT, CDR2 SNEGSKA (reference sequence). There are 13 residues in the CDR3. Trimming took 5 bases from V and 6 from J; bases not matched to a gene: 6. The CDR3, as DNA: TGCAGTGCTCGAACCGGGAGGGCCAATGAGCAGTTCTTC. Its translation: CSARTGRANEQFF.

This CDR3 reads CAWSVRRLNEQFF. In DNA form, the CDR3 reads TGTGCCTGGAGTGTACGGCGCTTAAATGAGCAGTTCTTC. This rearrangement joins TRBV30 to TRBJ2-1; no definite D call. Trimming shortened V by 0 bases and J by 7 bases, and 10 bases separated the two germline ends. The CDR3 sequence is 13 residues long. Germline CDR1 reads GTSNPN; CDR2 reads SVGIG (reference sequence).

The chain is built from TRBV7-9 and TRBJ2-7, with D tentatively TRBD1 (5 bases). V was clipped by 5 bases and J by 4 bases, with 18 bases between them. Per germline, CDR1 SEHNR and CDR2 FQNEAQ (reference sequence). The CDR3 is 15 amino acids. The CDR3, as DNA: TGTGCCAGCAGCCCTACCAGGGTTGCTGCATACGAGCAGTACTTC. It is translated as CASSPTRVAAYEQYF.

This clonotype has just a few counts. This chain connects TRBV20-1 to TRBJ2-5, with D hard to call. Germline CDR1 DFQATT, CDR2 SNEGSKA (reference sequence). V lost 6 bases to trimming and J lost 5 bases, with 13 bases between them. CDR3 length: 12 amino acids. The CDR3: CSASPAAETQYF. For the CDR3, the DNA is TGCAGTGCCAGTCCGGCTGCTGAGACCCAGTACTTC.

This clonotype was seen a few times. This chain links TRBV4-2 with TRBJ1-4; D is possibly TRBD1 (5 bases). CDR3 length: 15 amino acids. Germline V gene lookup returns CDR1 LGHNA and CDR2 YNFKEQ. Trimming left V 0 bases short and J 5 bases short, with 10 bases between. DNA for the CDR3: TGTGCCAGCAGCCAAGAGAAAGGGGCCAATGAAAAACTGTTTTTT. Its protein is CASSQEKGANEKLFF.

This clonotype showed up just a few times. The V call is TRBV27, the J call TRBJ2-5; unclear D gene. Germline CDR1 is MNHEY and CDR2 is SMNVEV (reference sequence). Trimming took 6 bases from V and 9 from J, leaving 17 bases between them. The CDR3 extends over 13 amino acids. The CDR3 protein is CASRPGPTRAQYF. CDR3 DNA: TGTGCCAGCAGACCTGGACCCACACGGGCCCAGTACTTC.

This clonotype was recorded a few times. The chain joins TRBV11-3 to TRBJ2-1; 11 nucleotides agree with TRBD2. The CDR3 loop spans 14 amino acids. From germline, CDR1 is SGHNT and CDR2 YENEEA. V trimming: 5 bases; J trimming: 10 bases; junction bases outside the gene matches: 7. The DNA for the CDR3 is TGTGCCAGCAGCGTGGGACTAGCGGTCGGAGAGCAGTTCTTC. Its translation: CASSVGLAVGEQFF.